This TCR beta chain appears in the sequencing data of a study of blood T cell repertoires in COVID-19. In the study overall: Some COVID-19 samples were acute and others convalescent; all came from the United States, Italy and Spain. PBMCs, B-cell-depleted T cells, or T cells were the source of the cDNA or gDNA that made up the material.

The authors' processing: Reference gene primer amplification yielded estimated nucleated cell counts. The repertoire was sequenced with immunoSEQ multiplex PCR; TCRdb's copy has only in-frame clones and lacks some. V and J calls and clone size are those listed in that table; D and trimming were worked out from the DNA. The repertoire holds tens of thousands of clones, with 86% as singletons. Germline values: CDR1 SGDLS, CDR2 YYNGEE. Trimming pared 1 base from V and 2 bases from J, leaving 12 bases between. This CDR3 is 15 amino acids long. The sample was peripheral blood. This clonotype was obtained from a man between 65 and 85 years old with active COVID-19. The rearrangement uses TRBV9 and TRBJ1-2, with unresolved D. This chain's CDR3 is CASSVSALKNYGYTF. The DNA for the CDR3 is TGTGCCAGCAGCGTATCAGCGTTAAAAAACTATGGCTACACCTTC.